This T cell receptor (beta chain) was obtained from a study of T-cell reconstitution after alpha-beta-depleted transplantation in children. Remarks on this clonotype: Its specificity is unknown.

Study-wide results and limits: T-cell counts and diversity at one year following transplant were attributed mainly to newly produced T cells.

Trimming removed 2 bases from V and 6 bases from J, with 15 bases in between. This CDR3 is 15 amino acids long. Germline V CDR1 and CDR2: SGHDT, YYEEEE. Unique molecular identifiers tagged the TCRbeta library. TCRdb re-called the PCR reads through MiXCR, storing one row per CDR3 protein. The sample lists about a million distinct CDR3 sequences, about 26% seen once, with around 30% in the top ten. The receptor comes from a boy younger than two who had a stem cell transplant for SCID, so the T cells may come from the graft donor. V gene TRBV5-6 combines with J gene TRBJ2-1; tentatively, D is TRBD1 (8 bases). Sequencing was performed on PBMCs, mostly from graft donor cells, taken 360 days after TCRalphabeta/CD19-depleted stem cell transplant. DNA for the CDR3: TGTGCCAGCAGCTTCCCAAACAGGGGGGGCAATGAGCAGTTCTTC. Encoded protein: CASSFPNRGGNEQFF.